The present entry profiles one TCR beta chain with its context. Antigen unknown. With V trimmed by 7 bases and J by 2 bases, 5 bases remained unmatched. Germline V CDR1 and CDR2: MNHNS, SASEGT. CDR3 length: 14 amino acids. The data belong to a study of shared clonotypes between healthy human individuals. Study-wide background: Donors had three CD4 naive, three CD4 memory, two CD8 naive and one CD8 memory plate apiece.

Findings and caveats of the study: Measured sharing among donors was expected to vary with sequencing depth.

Assay: immunoSEQ multiplex PCR; the TCRdb copy retains only in-frame clones and omits some. The table shows about 2.4 million clones, with approximately 94% occurring only once. Sequencing was carried out using naive CD4+ T cells sorted from blood. Subset indicated: CD45RA+ positively selected. This chain uses TRBV6-1 with TRBJ2-3, with TRBD1 identical over 8 bases. The sequence derives from a man between 18 and 29 years old in good health. This CDR3 reads CASNGQGFTDTQYF. The CDR3 DNA reads as TGTGCCAGCAATGGACAGGGTTTCACAGATACGCAGTATTTT.